These T cell receptor beta chains were read from a single sample in a study of cytomegalovirus exposure and HLA in healthy donors. Some clones are missing from TCRdb's copy, which holds only in-frame ones; the method was immunoSEQ multiplex PCR. The profile shows roughly 200,000 clones, around 80% of them singletons. Sequencing was done on a sample of PBMCs. The source is a woman in her twenties or thirties in good health and CMV-seronegative. Each CDR3 is given with its conserved first and last residue. D genes are given only for firm matches. Clone size is stated in some rows and not others, as once, few, many or a class when expanded.

v_call: TRBV19
clone_size: -
j_call: TRBJ1-1
d_call: -
cdr3_nt: TGTGCCAACCCGGGGGATACTGAAGCTTTCTTT
cdr3_aa: CANPGDTEAFF

v_call: TRBV30
clone_size: -
j_call: TRBJ2-5
d_call: TRBD1
cdr3_nt: TGTGCCTGGGGGGCAGGGGGCGCGTGGGGGACCCAGTACTTC
cdr3_aa: CAWGAGGAWGTQYF

v_call: TRBV5-1
clone_size: -
j_call: TRBJ2-2
d_call: -
cdr3_nt: TGCGCCAGCAGCTTGAGGGGACTTCAAAACGCGAACACCGGGGAGCTGTTTTTT
cdr3_aa: CASSLRGLQNANTGELFF

v_call: TRBV2
clone_size: once
j_call: TRBJ1-5
d_call: -
cdr3_nt: TGTGCCAGCAGTGAAACAGGCAGCAATCAGCCCCAGCATTTT
cdr3_aa: CASSETGSNQPQHF

v_call: TRBV6-6
clone_size: -
j_call: TRBJ1-2
d_call: TRBD1
cdr3_nt: TGTGCCAGCACCGTTACAACAGGGGACAACTATGGCTACACCTTC
cdr3_aa: CASTVTTGDNYGYTF

v_call: TRBV7-8
clone_size: -
j_call: TRBJ1-1
d_call: -
cdr3_nt: TGTGCCAGCAGCTTAATTTCCGGGAACACTGAAGCTTTCTTT
cdr3_aa: CASSLISGNTEAFF

v_call: TRBV27
clone_size: -
j_call: TRBJ2-3
d_call: -
cdr3_nt: TGTGCCAGCAGCAAGACACCACCGACAGGTCATAACACAGATACGCAGTATTTT
cdr3_aa: CASSKTPPTGHNTDTQYF

v_call: TRBV6-1
clone_size: -
j_call: TRBJ2-7
d_call: -
cdr3_nt: TGTGCCAGCAGTGAAGGAATGACAGACGTCTACGAGCAGTACTTC
cdr3_aa: CASSEGMTDVYEQYF

v_call: TRBV27
clone_size: -
j_call: TRBJ2-5
d_call: -
cdr3_nt: TGTGCCAGCGGACGACAGATCCAGTACTTC
cdr3_aa: CASGRQIQYF

v_call: TRBV10-1
clone_size: few
j_call: TRBJ2-7
d_call: TRBD2
cdr3_nt: TGCGCCAGCAGAAAACTAGCGGGAGAGGCCTACGAGCAGTACTTC
cdr3_aa: CASRKLAGEAYEQYF

v_call: TRBV19
clone_size: -
j_call: TRBJ1-5
d_call: -
cdr3_nt: TGTGCCAGTAGTCCCCTGGGACTGCCTCCCCAGCATTTT
cdr3_aa: CASSPLGLPPQHF

v_call: TRBV5-1
clone_size: -
j_call: TRBJ2-5
d_call: TRBD1
cdr3_nt: TGCGCCAGCAGCCCCGGGACAGCCAAAGAGACCCAGTACTTC
cdr3_aa: CASSPGTAKETQYF

v_call: TRBV12-5
clone_size: -
j_call: TRBJ2-1
d_call: -
cdr3_nt: TGTGCTAGTGGTTTGGTTAGTGGCGGGACCTACAATGAGCAGTTCTTC
cdr3_aa: CASGLVSGGTYNEQFF

v_call: TRBV27
clone_size: -
j_call: TRBJ2-4
d_call: TRBD2
cdr3_nt: TGTGCCAGCAGTGTACTAGCGGCACTAGCCAAAAACATTCAGTACTTC
cdr3_aa: CASSVLAALAKNIQYF

v_call: TRBV6-1
clone_size: -
j_call: TRBJ2-5
d_call: -
cdr3_nt: TGTGCCAGCAGTGTTGGCAGGCAGAAAGAGACCCAGTACTTC
cdr3_aa: CASSVGRQKETQYF

v_call: TRBV6-1
clone_size: -
j_call: TRBJ1-5
d_call: TRBD1
cdr3_nt: TGTGCCACCCGGACAGGGGGCAATCAGCCCCAGCATTTT
cdr3_aa: CATRTGGNQPQHF

v_call: TRBV5-1
clone_size: -
j_call: TRBJ2-7
d_call: -
cdr3_nt: TGCGCCAGCAGCCTCTCTTTTTCCGGGACAACCTCTAGGGACGAGCAGTACTTC
cdr3_aa: CASSLSFSGTTSRDEQYF

v_call: TRBV5-1
clone_size: once
j_call: TRBJ2-3
d_call: -
cdr3_nt: TGCGCCAGCAGCCTAACAGGGTGGCCAGATACGCAGTATTTT
cdr3_aa: CASSLTGWPDTQYF

v_call: TRBV30
clone_size: -
j_call: TRBJ1-1
d_call: -
cdr3_nt: TGTGCCTGGTACCACCCCAGATCGGCGGTAACTGAAGCTTTCTTT
cdr3_aa: CAWYHPRSAVTEAFF

v_call: TRBV29-1
clone_size: -
j_call: TRBJ1-4
d_call: -
cdr3_nt: TGCAGCGTCCGAGACGGGGAAAAACTGTTTTTT
cdr3_aa: CSVRDGEKLFF

v_call: TRBV5-1
clone_size: -
j_call: TRBJ2-7
d_call: TRBD2
cdr3_nt: TGCGCCAGCAGCTTGGGGGCGGGAGCCCCCTACGAGCAGTACTTC
cdr3_aa: CASSLGAGAPYEQYF

v_call: TRBV11-1
clone_size: -
j_call: TRBJ1-2
d_call: TRBD1
cdr3_nt: TGTGCCAGCAGCCTCAGGGGGGATCACTATGGCTACACCTTC
cdr3_aa: CASSLRGDHYGYTF